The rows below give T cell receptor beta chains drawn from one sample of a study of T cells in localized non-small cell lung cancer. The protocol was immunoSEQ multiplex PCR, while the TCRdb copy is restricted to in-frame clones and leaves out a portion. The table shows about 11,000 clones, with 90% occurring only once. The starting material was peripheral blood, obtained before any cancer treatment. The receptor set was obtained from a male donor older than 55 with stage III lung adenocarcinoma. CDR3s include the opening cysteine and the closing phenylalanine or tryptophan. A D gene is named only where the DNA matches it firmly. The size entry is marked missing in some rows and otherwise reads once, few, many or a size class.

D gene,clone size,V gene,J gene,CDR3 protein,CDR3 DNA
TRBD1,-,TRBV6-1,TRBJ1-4,CASRRTGGTEKLFF,TGTGCCAGCAGGCGGACAGGGGGAACTGAAAAACTGTTTTTT
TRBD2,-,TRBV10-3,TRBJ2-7,CAISPGLGPYEQYF,TGTGCCATCAGCCCGGGACTAGGACCTTACGAGCAGTACTTC
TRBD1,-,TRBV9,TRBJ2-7,CASSQGQGWYEQYF,TGTGCCAGCAGCCAAGGACAGGGATGGTACGAGCAGTACTTC
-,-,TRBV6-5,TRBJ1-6,CASSSEGGTNSPLHF,TGTGCCAGCAGCTCTGAGGGGGGAACGAATTCACCCCTCCACTTT
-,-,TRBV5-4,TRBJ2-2,CATSRAGELFF,TGTGCCACTTCCCGGGCCGGGGAGCTGTTTTTT
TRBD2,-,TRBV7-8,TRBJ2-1,CASSAQGREGYNEQFF,TGTGCCAGCAGCGCCCAGGGGCGGGAGGGATACAATGAGCAGTTCTTC
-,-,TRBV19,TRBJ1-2,CASPYFTGTTGYGYTF,TGTGCCAGTCCGTATTTTACAGGGACCACTGGCTATGGCTACACCTTC
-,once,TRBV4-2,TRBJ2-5,CASSPRGAETQYF,TGTGCCAGCAGCCCCAGGGGGGCAGAGACCCAGTACTTC
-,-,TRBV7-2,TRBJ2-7,CASSLGVYEQYF,TGTGCCAGCAGCTTAGGAGTCTACGAGCAGTACTTC
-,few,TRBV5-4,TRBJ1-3,CASSSRSGNTIYF,TGTGCCAGCAGCTCCCGCTCTGGAAACACCATATATTTT
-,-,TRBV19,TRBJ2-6,CASSEGAGANVLTF,TGTGCCAGTAGCGAGGGGGCTGGGGCCAACGTCCTGACTTTC
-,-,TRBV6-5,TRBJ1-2,CASRKGQIDGYTF,TGTGCCAGCAGGAAAGGACAGATCGATGGCTACACCTTC